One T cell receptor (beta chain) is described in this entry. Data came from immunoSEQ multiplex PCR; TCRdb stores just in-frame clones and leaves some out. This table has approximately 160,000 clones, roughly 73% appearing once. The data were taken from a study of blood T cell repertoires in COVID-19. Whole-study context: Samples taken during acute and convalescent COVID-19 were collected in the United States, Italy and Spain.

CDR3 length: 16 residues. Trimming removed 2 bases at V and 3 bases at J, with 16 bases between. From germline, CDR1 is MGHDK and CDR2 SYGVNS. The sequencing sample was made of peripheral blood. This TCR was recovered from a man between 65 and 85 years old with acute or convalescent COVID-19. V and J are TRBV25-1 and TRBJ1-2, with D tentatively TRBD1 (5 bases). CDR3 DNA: TGTGCCAGCAGTGAAGGCGGGGCGGGGCCCTACTATGGCTACACCTTC. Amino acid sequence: CASSEGGAGPYYGYTF.